Listed below are T cell receptor beta chains from one sample, sequenced in a study of glioma-infiltrating T cells. TCRdb independently ran MiXCR on the multiplex PCR reads; one entry per CDR3 protein. The sample carries about 130,000 distinct CDR3 sequences, under 25% recorded once. Sequenced input: glioma tissue, nonneoplastic brain tissue, or PBMCs (not recorded which). Every receptor here comes from a human donor with low-grade glioma or glioblastoma, undergoing nonglioma brain surgery, or in good health (not recorded which). Both conserved end residues are part of each CDR3. Fields, in order: D gene, clone size, V gene, J gene, CDR3 protein, CDR3 DNA. D genes are given only for firm matches. Clone size is given for some rows only: seen once, a few or many times, or a class if the clone is expanded.

>TRBD1|.|TRBV18|TRBJ1-5
CASSPRDRGFNQPQHF
TGTGCCAGCTCACCCCGGGACAGGGGTTTTAATCAGCCCCAGCATTTT
>TRBD2|.|TRBV20-1|TRBJ2-3
CSAYLAGGRADTQYF
TGCAGTGCTTACCTAGCGGGGGGGCGTGCAGATACGCAGTATTTT
>.|.|TRBV5-1|TRBJ1-4
CASSASSSNEKLFF
TGCGCCAGCAGCGCTAGTTCTTCCAATGAAAAACTGTTTTTT
>TRBD2|few|TRBV7-8|TRBJ2-1
CASRGLAAYNEQFF
TGTGCCAGCAGGGGACTAGCGGCATACAATGAGCAGTTCTTC
>.|many|TRBV25-1|TRBJ1-1
CASSESAGLAYYSTEAFF
TGTGCCAGCAGTGAATCCGCAGGGCTCGCTTACTATAGTACTGAAGCTTTCTTT
>.|few|TRBV19|TRBJ1-5
CASSTQDHQPQHF
TGTGCCAGTAGTACCCAGGACCATCAGCCCCAGCATTTT
>.|few|TRBV28|TRBJ2-3
CASSASPRGAGITDTQYF
TGTGCCAGCAGTGCCTCCCCCCGGGGGGCGGGGATCACAGATACGCAGTATTTT
>.|few|TRBV20-1|TRBJ2-3
CSVRVGGRTDTQYF
TGCAGTGTCAGGGTGGGGGGCCGTACAGATACGCAGTATTTT
>.|few|TRBV7-9|TRBJ2-3
CASSLRPASTDTQYF
TGTGCCAGCAGCTTAAGGCCCGCTAGCACAGATACGCAGTATTTT
>.|.|TRBV3-1|TRBJ2-2
CASSQGNRATGELFF
TGTGCCAGCAGCCAAGGCAACAGGGCAACCGGGGAGCTGTTTTTT
>TRBD2|.|TRBV12-3/TRBV12-4|TRBJ2-3
CASSWARGGDADTQYF
TGTGCCAGCAGTTGGGCCCGCGGGGGAGACGCAGATACGCAGTATTTT
>TRBD2|.|TRBV4-1|TRBJ2-3
CASSQEVAGGSWTQYF
TGCGCCAGCAGCCAAGAAGTAGCGGGGGGCTCCTGGACGCAGTATTTT
>.|many|TRBV24-1|TRBJ1-5
CATSDTRGSNSNQPQHF
TGTGCCACCAGTGATACCAGGGGATCTAATAGCAATCAGCCCCAGCATTTT
>.|many|TRBV25-1|TRBJ2-1
CASSAHTSYNEQFF
TGTGCCAGCAGTGCCCACACCAGTTACAATGAGCAGTTCTTC
>.|many|TRBV20-1|TRBJ1-5
CSARDSEGRRSNQPQHF
TGCAGTGCTAGAGATAGTGAAGGACGGCGAAGCAATCAGCCCCAGCATTTT
>.|few|TRBV7-2|TRBJ1-5
CASSSGGSNQPQHF
TGTGCCAGCAGCTCCGGGGGGAGCAATCAGCCCCAGCATTTT
>TRBD1|many|TRBV28|TRBJ2-1
CASSSAGQGADEQFF
TGTGCCAGCAGTTCCGCGGGACAGGGGGCCGATGAGCAGTTCTTC
>.|.|TRBV3-1|TRBJ2-3
CASSQDRVGPYTDTQYF
TGTGCCAGCAGCCAAGATCGTGTGGGGCCGTACACAGATACGCAGTATTTT
>TRBD1|.|TRBV24-1|TRBJ1-1
CATRTTGVRTEAFF
TGTGCCACCAGAACGACAGGGGTAAGGACTGAAGCTTTCTTT
>.|few|TRBV6-6|TRBJ1-2
CASSYSSGERYYGYTF
TGTGCCAGCAGTTACTCTTCCGGGGAAAGGTACTATGGCTACACCTTC
>.|.|TRBV30|TRBJ1-1
CAFQGGQTNTEAFF
TGTGCGTTCCAAGGAGGGCAGACGAACACTGAAGCTTTCTTT
>.|few|TRBV6-2/TRBV6-3|TRBJ1-3
CASGESGNTIYF
TGTGCCAGCGGGGAGTCTGGAAACACCATATATTTT
>.|many|TRBV6-2/TRBV6-3|TRBJ2-5
CASSYGETQYF
TGTGCCAGCAGTTATGGGGAGACCCAGTACTTC
>TRBD1|.|TRBV6-1|TRBJ2-2
CASTRDRVPMNTGELFF
TGTGCCAGCACCAGGGACAGGGTACCTATGAACACCGGGGAGCTGTTTTTT
>.|few|TRBV5-1|TRBJ1-6
CASRPGQGYSPLHF
TGCGCCAGCCGTCCAGGGCAGGGCTATTCACCCCTCCACTTT
>.|many|TRBV7-8|TRBJ2-5
CASSQSRGETQYF
TGTGCCAGCAGCCAGTCCCGAGGGGAGACCCAGTACTTC
>.|few|TRBV20-1|TRBJ2-2
CSARDSRRSGPNTGELFF
TGCAGTGCTAGGGACAGCCGAAGATCGGGGCCGAACACCGGGGAGCTGTTTTTT
>TRBD2|medium-sized|TRBV20-1|TRBJ2-1
CSAEPRSGGHHGEQFF
TGCAGTGCCGAACCTAGGAGCGGGGGCCACCACGGTGAGCAGTTCTTC
>TRBD2|.|TRBV7-9|TRBJ2-5
CASSPPGREETQYF
TGTGCCAGCAGCCCACCTGGGAGGGAAGAGACCCAGTACTTC
>.|few|TRBV7-2|TRBJ1-5
CASSSRTADQPQHF
TGTGCCAGCAGCTCACGGACAGCTGATCAGCCCCAGCATTTT
>.|few|TRBV6-2/TRBV6-3|TRBJ2-1
CASSRGPGSRSYNEQFF
TGTGCCAGCAGCCGGGGGCCGGGGTCGCGTTCCTACAATGAGCAGTTCTTC
>TRBD2|.|TRBV7-6|TRBJ2-1
CASSSLGLAGGALGEQFF
TGTGCCAGCAGCTCACTAGGACTAGCGGGGGGCGCCCTCGGTGAGCAGTTCTTC
>TRBD1|.|TRBV24-1|TRBJ2-2
CATSDLNRGHTGELFF
TGTGCCACCAGTGATTTGAACAGGGGGCATACCGGGGAGCTGTTTTTT
>TRBD1|.|TRBV7-9|TRBJ1-5
CASSSRGEGQPQHF
TGCGCCAGCAGCTCCAGGGGGGAGGGTCAGCCCCAGCATTTT
>TRBD1|.|TRBV7-2|TRBJ1-2
CASSTRQGGHYGYTF
TGTGCCAGCAGCACCCGACAGGGAGGGCACTATGGCTACACCTTC
>.|.|TRBV19|TRBJ2-1
CASSIAPQYNEQFF
TGTGCCAGTAGTATAGCCCCACAGTACAATGAGCAGTTCTTC
>.|.|TRBV28|TRBJ1-1
CASSYGSGRMNTEAFF
TGTGCCAGCAGTTACGGGTCGGGTCGGATGAACACTGAGGCTTTCTTT
>.|.|TRBV18|TRBJ2-1
CASSPGSSYYNEQFF
TGTGCCAGCTCACCCGGGTCCTCCTACTACAATGAGCAGTTCTTC
>TRBD1|many|TRBV28|TRBJ1-2
CASSLTDRSYTF
TGTGCCAGCAGTTTAACGGACAGGAGCTACACCTTC
>.|.|TRBV18|TRBJ1-5
CASSVGPRDQPQHF
TGTGCCAGCTCCGTAGGTCCCCGGGATCAGCCCCAGCATTTT
>.|.|TRBV4-1|TRBJ2-5
CASSHDREETQYF
TGCGCCAGCAGCCACGACAGAGAAGAGACCCAGTACTTC
>.|.|TRBV20-1|TRBJ1-3
CSATRHRDSGNTIYF
TGCAGTGCTACCCGACACAGGGACTCTGGAAACACCATATATTTT
>.|many|TRBV6-1|TRBJ2-1
CASSGYIWDTPNNNEQFF
TGTGCCAGCAGTGGTTATATATGGGACACTCCTAATAACAATGAGCAGTTCTTC
>.|many|TRBV15|TRBJ1-4
CATSSRTANEKLFF
TGTGCCACCAGCAGTCGGACAGCAAATGAAAAACTGTTTTTT
>.|many|TRBV20-1|TRBJ1-1
CSARDQFQQLLAEAFF
TGCAGTGCTAGAGATCAGTTTCAACAGCTACTTGCTGAAGCTTTCTTT
>.|many|TRBV6-6|TRBJ2-2
CASSYSSNTGELFF
TGTGCCAGCAGTTACAGTTCGAACACCGGGGAGCTGTTTTTT
>.|few|TRBV5-4|TRBJ1-1
CASSLDTTEAFF
TGTGCCAGCAGCTTGGATACCACTGAAGCTTTCTTT
>.|.|TRBV29-1|TRBJ1-1
CSVQMNGPNTEAFF
TGCAGCGTCCAGATGAATGGTCCGAACACTGAAGCTTTCTTT
>.|.|TRBV7-9|TRBJ2-5
CASSLGPGLNQETQYF
TGTGCCAGCAGCTTAGGCCCAGGACTCAACCAAGAGACCCAGTACTTC
>.|many|TRBV20-1|TRBJ2-5
CSASPYGQSRETQYF
TGCAGTGCTAGTCCATACGGTCAGTCAAGGGAGACCCAGTACTTC
>.|few|TRBV28|TRBJ1-5
CASHRDSNQPQHF
TGTGCCAGCCACAGGGATAGCAATCAGCCCCAGCATTTT
>.|.|TRBV5-1|TRBJ1-2
CASSLDAVGYGYTF
TGCGCCAGCAGCTTGGATGCGGTTGGCTATGGCTACACCTTC
>.|few|TRBV29-1|TRBJ1-5
CSVRDSPTQPQHF
TGCAGCGTCCGTGACAGTCCCACGCAGCCCCAGCATTTT
>.|.|TRBV7-9|TRBJ1-1
CASSPTRGMNTEAFF
TGTGCCAGCAGCCCAACGCGGGGGATGAACACTGAAGCTTTCTTT
>.|.|TRBV18|TRBJ2-3
CASSTLGRGADTQYF
TGTGCCAGCTCAACGCTGGGACGAGGGGCAGATACGCAGTATTTT
>.|once|TRBV4-1|TRBJ1-1
CASSQGWGGGTEASF
.